The text below deals with one TCR beta chain. As yet, its antigen is unknown. V lost 6 bases and J lost 5; bases outside the gene matches: 19. This CDR3 has 17 amino acids. CDR1 is SQVTM, CDR2 ANQGSEA, per germline. Here immunoSEQ multiplex PCR was the method, and the copy in TCRdb shows in-frame clones only, minus some. Here the sample spans tens of thousands of clones, 80% to 85% being singletons. This record comes from a study of a mutant IDH1 vaccine in newly diagnosed glioma. About the study: The first vaccination came 4-6 weeks after radiotherapy alone, or with temozolomide cycles. Treated patients showed a male proportion of around 62%, a female proportion of around 40%, and a mean age of approximately 40 years.

The time point is: week 35, safety follow-up. Alongside topical imiquimod, each dose of vaccine comprised 300 ug of mutant IDH1 20-mer peptide. Astrocytomas found in donors were new, WHO grade 3 or 4, IDH1-mutant and ATRX-lost. Source: PBMCs, taken from a glioma patient whose treatment included an IDH1 peptide vaccine. The chain employs TRBV29-1 and TRBJ1-1; 9 bases fit TRBD1. This TCR derives from a man aged 30 to 45 with glioma. CDR3 loop: CSVGFPGQGMGGTEAFF. In nucleotides, the CDR3 is TGCAGCGTCGGTTTCCCGGGACAGGGAATGGGGGGGACTGAAGCTTTCTTT.